A single sample gave rise to the 25 T cell receptor beta chains below, sequenced in a study of T cells in localized non-small cell lung cancer. Only in-frame clones appear in the TCRdb table, and some are missing; sequencing was by immunoSEQ multiplex PCR. This repertoire shows fewer than 40,000 clones, less than 80% found once; its top ten account for less than 45%. The specimen comprised peripheral blood, sampled before any cancer treatment. Receptors were obtained from a male donor aged 60 or over with stage II squamous cell lung carcinoma.

This chain uses TRBV14 with TRBJ2-7; D might be TRBD1 or TRBD2, each matching 5 bases. This CDR3 has 13 residues. Germline CDR1 reads SGHDN; CDR2 reads FVKESK. The ends were cut back, 4 bases at V and 6 bases at J, with 13 bases in the middle. The CDR3 protein is CASSRNMRGEQYF. The CDR3 DNA follows: TGTGCCAGCAGCCGAAACATGAGGGGCGAGCAGTACTTC.

This clone was found a few times. J is TRBJ1-6 and V is TRBV6-5; possible D gene TRBD1, 5 bases. The V gene's germline CDR1 is MNHEY and CDR2 SVGAGI. CDR3 length: 15 amino acids. Trimming pared 7 bases from V and 7 bases from J, leaving 17 bases between. As DNA, the CDR3 is TGTGCCAGCACCAAAAGCGGGGCGGGGAATTCACCCCTCCACTTT. The encoded protein is CASTKSGAGNSPLHF.

The J gene is TRBJ1-5, the V gene TRBV6-5, with a tentative D call TRBD1 (6 bases). CDR3 length: 12 residues. CDR1 MNHEY and CDR2 SVGAGI come from the germline V gene. Trimming pared 2 bases from V and 16 bases from J, leaving 15 bases between. CDR3 sequence reads: CASSYLQGSTHF. CDR3 sequence (DNA): TGTGCCAGCAGTTACCTACAGGGTTCGACCCATTTT.

This chain links TRBV5-5 with TRBJ1-1; perhaps TRBD1 as D (6 bases). Trimming removed 2 bases at V and 1 base at J, with 12 bases between. The CDR3 has 15 residues. Germline values: CDR1 SGHKS, CDR2 YYEKEE (reference sequence). CDR3: CASSLMGGSNTEAFF. Here the CDR3 DNA reads TGTGCCAGCAGCTTAATGGGGGGCTCGAACACTGAAGCTTTCTTT.

The chain uses TRBV5-6 and TRBJ1-6; no reliable D call. This CDR3 has 13 residues. The germline V gene encodes CDR1 SGHDT and CDR2 YYEEEE. Deletions cut 3 bases from V and 9 bases from J, with 10 bases between. The CDR3 here is CASSSYRGSPLHF. The CDR3 coding sequence is TGTGCCAGCAGCTCGTACAGAGGTTCACCCCTCCACTTT.

The chain uses TRBV30 and TRBJ2-1; the match to TRBD2 covers 8 bases. CDR3 length: 13 residues. The V and J ends lost 5 bases and 4 bases, in that order; junction bases with no gene match: 4. Germline lookup yields CDR1 GTSNPN and CDR2 SVGIG (reference sequence). This CDR3 reads CAWASGFYNEQFF. The CDR3 bases are TGTGCCTGGGCTAGCGGGTTTTACAATGAGCAGTTCTTC.

This clone appeared a few times. V usage is TRBV5-6 and J usage is TRBJ2-7; 10 nucleotides agree with TRBD2. This CDR3 is built from 15 residues. J was trimmed by 3 bases and V by 3 bases; bases with no gene match: 6. CDR1 and CDR2 from the germline V gene are SGHDT and YYEEEE. The CDR3 DNA is TGTGCCAGCAGCTCCGAACTAGCGGGGCTCTACGAGCAGTACTTC. Translating gives CASSSELAGLYEQYF.

This sequence joins TRBV9 and TRBJ2-1, with D possibly matching TRBD2 (6 bases). Germline loops: CDR1 SGDLS, CDR2 YYNGEE. This CDR3 is 15 amino acids long. Trimming took off 3 bases at V and 0 bases at J, with 10 bases between the two ends. CDR3 loop: CASSADGSSYNEQFF. The CDR3, as DNA: TGTGCCAGCAGCGCCGACGGGAGCTCCTACAATGAGCAGTTCTTC.

The V call is TRBV6-1, the J call TRBJ2-1; TRBD2 matches at 8 bases. CDR1 and CDR2 from the germline V gene are MNHNS and SASEGT. There are 15 residues in the CDR3. The trim removed 5 bases at V and 5 bases at J, leaving 8 bases unmatched. CDR3 DNA: TGTGCCAGCAGTTCGGGGACTAGGAGAAACAATGAGCAGTTCTTC. It is translated as CASSSGTRRNNEQFF.

The rearrangement joins TRBV5-4 to TRBJ2-3, with TRBD2 matching 7 bases. Germline V gene sequence: CDR1 SGHNT, CDR2 YYREEE (reference sequence). Trimming cost V 0 bases and J 4 bases; bases outside gene matches: 5. This CDR3 has 15 residues. Here the CDR3 DNA reads TGTGCCAGCAGCTTGGGTGGGGCGGGGGCAGATACGCAGTATTTT. Amino acids: CASSLGGAGADTQYF.

This chain uses TRBV4-1 with TRBJ1-2; D is perhaps TRBD1 (6 bases). The V and J ends lost 8 bases and 2 bases respectively, with 21 bases between them. Germline V gene lookup returns CDR1 MGHRA and CDR2 YSYEKL. The CDR3 is 16 amino acids. The CDR3 DNA reads as TGCGCCAGCCATTTTACTGCCGGGACATCCAACTATGGCTACACCTTC. This sequence encodes CASHFTAGTSNYGYTF.

This clone was seen just once. This chain links TRBV7-8 with TRBJ2-1; D may be TRBD2 (6 bases). The CDR3 extends over 14 amino acids. Germline V gene sequence: CDR1 SGHVS, CDR2 FQNEAQ. V was clipped by 0 bases and J by 7 bases, with 10 bases between them. The CDR3: CASSLAGGWNEQFF. DNA of the CDR3: TGTGCCAGCAGCTTAGCGGGGGGTTGGAATGAGCAGTTCTTC. Variable domain in full (rest from reference TRBV7-8 and TRBJ2-1): GAGVSQSPRYKVAKRGQDVALRCDPISGHVSLFWYQQALGQGPEFLTYFQNEAQLDKSGLPSDRFFAERPEGSVSTLKIQRTQQEDSAVYLCASSLAGGWNEQFFGPGTRLTVL.

V is TRBV27 and J is TRBJ2-1, with 10 bases identical to TRBD1. Germline values: CDR1 MNHEY, CDR2 SMNVEV (reference sequence). The CDR3 has 16 residues. V lost 8 bases and J lost 5; bases outside the gene matches: 12. CDR3 sequence: CASRSTRDRGNNEQFF. CDR3 DNA: TGTGCCAGCCGGAGCACCCGGGACAGGGGTAACAATGAGCAGTTCTTC.

The chain combines TRBV28 with TRBJ1-5; D perhaps matches TRBD1 (5 bases). This CDR3 is 14 amino acids long. The germline V and J ends were trimmed by 6 bases and 4 bases, with 13 bases remaining between them. Germline CDR1 MDHEN, CDR2 SYDVKM. Here the CDR3 DNA reads TGTGCCAGCAGCTCAGTGACAGTTAATCAGCCCCAGCATTTT. It yields the protein CASSSVTVNQPQHF. Based on the CDR3 plus reference TRBV28 and TRBJ1-5, the full variable domain is DVKVTQSSRYLVKRTGEKVFLECVQDMDHENMFWYRQDPGLGLRLIYFSYDVKMKEKGDIPEGYSVSREKKERFSLILESASTNQTSMYLCASSSVTVNQPQHFGDGTRLSIL.

V usage is TRBV5-4 and J usage is TRBJ1-5; D may be TRBD1 (6 bases). Germline CDR1 reads SGHNT; CDR2 reads YYREEE (reference sequence). The CDR3 contains 17 residues. Trimming shortened V by 4 bases and J by 2 bases, and 19 bases separated the two germline ends. Here the CDR3 DNA reads TGTGCCAGCAGCCTGAACCTTGGGGGGGGCGGCAATCAGCCCCAGCATTTT. Its translation: CASSLNLGGGGNQPQHF.

The genes are TRBV6-5 and TRBJ2-7; D gene ambiguous. This CDR3 has 13 amino acids. Germline loops: CDR1 MNHEY, CDR2 SVGAGI. Trimming pared 7 bases from V and 2 bases from J, leaving 12 bases between. CDR3 in amino acids: CASNGRNTYEQYF. In DNA, the CDR3 is TGTGCCAGCAACGGAAGGAACACCTACGAGCAGTACTTC.

The CDR3 sequence is CASSRKGVGESPLHF. The DNA for the CDR3 is TGTGCCAGCAGTCGAAAAGGAGTCGGAGAGTCACCCCTCCACTTT. The chain joins TRBV6-5 to TRBJ1-6; D unclear. CDR3 size: 15 residues. Per the germline V gene, CDR1 is MNHEY and CDR2 is SVGAGI. V lost 5 bases and J lost 10, with 18 bases in between.

The rearrangement links TRBV7-2 to TRBJ2-1; D not certain. Germline-derived CDR1 and CDR2 are SGHTA and FQGNSA. V was pared by 4 bases and J by 12 bases, with 10 bases between. The CDR3 spans 11 residues. In nucleotides, the CDR3 is TGTGCCAGCAGCTCGACCGCGGCGCAGTTCTTC. Its translation: CASSSTAAQFF.

This clone appeared a few times. The chain joins TRBV7-9 to TRBJ2-7; no clear D gene. This CDR3 contains 15 residues. The V end was cut by 5 bases, the J end by 2 bases, with 16 bases between. Germline loops: CDR1 SEHNR, CDR2 FQNEAQ (reference sequence). The CDR3 region has the DNA TGTGCCAGCAGCCGAAGAGGTAGCCGAGCCTACGAGCAGTACTTC. It encodes CASSRRGSRAYEQYF. The full variable domain, completed using reference TRBV7-9 and TRBJ2-7, is DTGVSQNPRHKITKRGQNVTFRCDPISEHNRLYWYRQTLGQGPEFLTYFQNEAQLEKSRLLSDRFSAERPKGSFSTLEIQRTEQGDSAMYLCASSRRGSRAYEQYFGPGTRLTVT.

V and J are TRBV9 and TRBJ2-1; D assignment may be TRBD1 or TRBD2 (5 bases each). Trimming removed 0 bases from V and 5 bases from J, with 12 bases in between. Germline V gene lookup returns CDR1 SGDLS and CDR2 YYNGEE. The CDR3 covers 15 residues. The CDR3 loop is CASSVVFGAHNEQFF. The CDR3 region has the DNA TGTGCCAGCAGCGTAGTATTCGGGGCCCACAATGAGCAGTTCTTC.

The V gene is TRBV10-2, the J gene TRBJ2-7; the D gene could be TRBD1 or TRBD2 (6 bases each). The CDR3 length is 16 residues. Germline V lookup: CDR1 WSHSY, CDR2 SAAADI. Trimming removed 2 bases from V and 4 bases from J, with 18 bases in between. The CDR3 region is CASSEQELGGAYEQYF. The DNA for the CDR3 is TGCGCCAGCAGTGAGCAGGAATTGGGGGGCGCTTACGAGCAGTACTTC.

V gene TRBV6-6 combines with J gene TRBJ2-7, with D uncertain. This CDR3 is built from 12 residues. Germline values: CDR1 MNHNY, CDR2 SVGAGI (reference sequence). Trimming pared 4 bases from V and 9 bases from J, leaving 13 bases between. The DNA of the CDR3 is TGTGCCAGCAGTTTATTGGCCCAAGGGCAGTACTTC. Its protein product is CASSLLAQGQYF.

The rearrangement uses TRBV2 and TRBJ1-2; 7 bases line up with TRBD1. CDR3 length: 13 residues. With V trimmed by 10 bases and J by 6 bases, 11 bases remained unmatched. Germline V gives CDR1 SNHLY, CDR2 FYNNEI. CDR3 region: CATSERGRDGYTF. The CDR3, as DNA: TGTGCCACCTCCGAGAGGGGGCGGGATGGCTACACCTTC.

V is TRBV30 and J is TRBJ1-3; possible D gene TRBD1, 6 bases. The germline V gene encodes CDR1 GTSNPN and CDR2 SVGIG (reference sequence). V lost 8 bases and J 5 bases, leaving 10 bases between the germline ends. This CDR3 spans 11 amino acids. The CDR3 region is CAKGDRNTIYF. As DNA, the CDR3 is TGTGCCAAGGGGGATCGAAACACCATATATTTT. The full variable domain, its missing parts supplied by reference TRBV30 and TRBJ1-3, is SQTIHQWPATLVQPVGSPLSLECTVEGTSNPNLYWYRQAAGRGLQLLFYSVGIGQISSEVPQNLSASRPQDRQFILSSKKLLLSDSGFYLCAKGDRNTIYFGEGSWLTVV.

V gene TRBV30 combines with J gene TRBJ2-3; 7 bases map to TRBD1. Germline CDR1 reads GTSNPN; CDR2 reads SVGIG (reference sequence). The CDR3 runs 14 residues. J was trimmed by 3 bases and V by 3 bases; bases with no gene match: 6. The CDR3: CAWRSKGATDTQYF. The CDR3 region has the DNA TGTGCCTGGAGGAGTAAGGGGGCAACAGATACGCAGTATTTT.